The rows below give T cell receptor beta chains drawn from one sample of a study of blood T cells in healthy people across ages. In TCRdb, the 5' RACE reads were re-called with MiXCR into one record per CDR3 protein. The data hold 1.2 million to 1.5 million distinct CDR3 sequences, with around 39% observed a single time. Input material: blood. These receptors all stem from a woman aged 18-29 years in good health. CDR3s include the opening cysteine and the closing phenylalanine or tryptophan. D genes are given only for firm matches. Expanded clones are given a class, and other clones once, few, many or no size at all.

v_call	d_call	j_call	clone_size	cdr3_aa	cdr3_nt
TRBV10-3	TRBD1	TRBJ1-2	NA	CAIKRQGALDGYTF	TGTGCCATCAAAAGGCAGGGGGCTTTGGATGGCTACACCTTC
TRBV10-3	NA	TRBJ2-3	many	CAISEAPTDTQYF	TGTGCCATCAGTGAGGCTCCCACAGATACGCAGTATTTT
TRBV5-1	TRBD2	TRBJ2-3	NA	CASSRGLAGVNSDTQYF	TGCGCCAGCAGCCGGGGTCTAGCGGGGGTAAACTCAGATACGCAGTATTTT
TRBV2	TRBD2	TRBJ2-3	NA	CASSERGQLAGVTDTQYF	TGTGCCAGCAGTGAAAGGGGGCAACTAGCGGGAGTTACAGATACGCAGTATTTT
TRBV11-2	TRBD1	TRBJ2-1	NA	CASSPTEAGTGGHQFF	TGTGCCAGCAGCCCAACGGAAGCCGGGACAGGGGGGCACCAGTTCTTC
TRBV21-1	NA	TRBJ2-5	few	CARTVGYF	TGTGCCAGGACGGTGGGGTACTTC
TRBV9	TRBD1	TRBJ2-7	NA	CASSVAMGQGAYEQYF	TGTGCCAGCAGCGTAGCAATGGGACAGGGGGCCTACGAGCAGTACTTC
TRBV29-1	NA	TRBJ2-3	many	CSVGVGLSTDTQYF	TGCAGCGTTGGGGTCGGCCTTAGCACAGATACGCAGTATTTT
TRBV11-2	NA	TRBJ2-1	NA	CVSSPIRGGANNEQFF	TGTGTCAGCAGTCCCATTCGTGGCGGAGCAAACAATGAGCAGTTCTTC
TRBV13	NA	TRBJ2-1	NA	CASSPPHAGLSYNEQFF	TGTGCCAGCAGCCCCCCCCACGCGGGTCTTTCCTACAATGAGCAGTTCTTC
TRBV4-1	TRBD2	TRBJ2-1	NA	CASSHRGLAENNEQFF	TGCGCCAGCAGCCACCGAGGACTAGCGGAAAACAATGAGCAGTTCTTC
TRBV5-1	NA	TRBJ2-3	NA	CASSLGSDRSTDTQYF	TGCGCCAGCAGCTTGGGATCCGACAGAAGCACAGATACGCAGTATTTT
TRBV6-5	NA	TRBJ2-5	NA	CALGQRRSQETQYF	TGTGCCCTCGGCCAGCGCCGATCACAAGAGACCCAGTACTTC
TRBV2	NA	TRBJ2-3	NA	CASREQRSTDTQYF	TGTGCCAGCAGGGAGCAGCGGAGCACAGATACGCAGTATTTT
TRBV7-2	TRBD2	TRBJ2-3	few	CASSSLAGRVADTQYF	TGTGCCAGCAGCTCCTTAGCGGGACGGGTAGCAGATACGCAGTATTTT
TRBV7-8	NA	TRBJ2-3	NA	CASSSLGGATTDTQYF	TGTGCCAGCAGTTCCCTGGGCGGGGCGACCACAGATACGCAGTATTTT
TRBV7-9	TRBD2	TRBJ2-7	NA	CASSFPLLAAYEQYF	TGTGCCAGCAGCTTCCCCCTACTAGCGGCCTACGAGCAGTACTTC
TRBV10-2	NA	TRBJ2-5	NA	CATQPGGTLGTQYF	TGCGCCACCCAACCCGGCGGGACTTTGGGGACCCAGTACTTC
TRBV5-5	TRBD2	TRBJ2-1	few	CASSWVAGDNEQFF	TGTGCCAGCAGCTGGGTAGCGGGGGACAATGAGCAGTTCTTC
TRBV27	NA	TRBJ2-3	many	CASSLSRTDTQYF	TGTGCCAGCAGCCTCAGCCGCACAGATACGCAGTATTTT
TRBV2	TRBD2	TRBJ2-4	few	CASKTASGGPAAKNIQYF	TGTGCCAGCAAGACAGCTAGCGGGGGGCCCGCCGCCAAAAACATTCAGTACTTC
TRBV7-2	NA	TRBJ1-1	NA	CASSLGVRDPENTEAFF	TGTGCCAGCAGCTTAGGGGTTCGGGACCCCGAGAACACTGAAGCTTTCTTT
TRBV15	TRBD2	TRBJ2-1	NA	CATSRGDSGVQETQFF	TGTGCCACCAGCAGAGGGGATAGCGGGGTACAAGAGACCCAGTTCTTC
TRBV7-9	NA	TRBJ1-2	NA	CASSLGLVPSYGYTF	TGTGCCAGCAGCTTAGGGCTGGTACCATCCTATGGCTACACCTTC
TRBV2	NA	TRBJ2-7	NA	CASSEASGRYEQYF	TGTGCCAGCAGTGAAGCCTCCGGAAGGTACGAGCAGTACTTC
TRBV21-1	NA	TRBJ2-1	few	CASSKSGARGTSYNEQFF	TGTGCCAGCAGCAAAAGCGGGGCAAGGGGCACTTCCTACAATGAGCAGTTCTTC
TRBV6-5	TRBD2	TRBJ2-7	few	CATSRTSGSYEQYF	TGTGCCACCTCCAGGACTAGCGGGAGTTACGAGCAGTACTTC
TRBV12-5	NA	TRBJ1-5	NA	CASATGGDNQPQHF	TGTGCTAGCGCCACGGGGGGAGACAATCAGCCCCAGCATTTT
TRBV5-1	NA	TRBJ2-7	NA	CASSLGSGMGAYEQYF	TGCGCCAGCAGCTTGGGATCGGGGATGGGGGCCTACGAGCAGTACTTC
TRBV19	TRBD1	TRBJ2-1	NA	CASRVRDRYNEQFF	TGTGCCAGTAGGGTCCGGGACAGATACAATGAGCAGTTCTTC
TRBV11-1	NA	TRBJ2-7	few	CASSLIKGEQYF	TGTGCCAGCAGCTTGATTAAGGGCGAGCAGTACTTC
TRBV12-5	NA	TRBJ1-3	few	CASGLADNKTIYF	TGTGCTAGTGGTTTGGCTGATAATAAGACCATATATTTT
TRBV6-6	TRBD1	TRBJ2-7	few	CASRARDRDLYEQYF	TGTGCCAGCAGGGCCCGGGACAGGGACCTCTACGAGCAGTACTTC
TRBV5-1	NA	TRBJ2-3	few	CASGLTGTQYF	TGCGCCAGCGGGTTAACCGGCACGCAGTATTTT
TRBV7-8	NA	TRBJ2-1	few	CASSFRSRSSYNEQFF	TGTGCCAGCAGCTTCCGTAGCAGGAGCTCCTACAATGAGCAGTTCTTC
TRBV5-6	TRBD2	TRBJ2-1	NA	CASSLEGLAGDQYNEQFF	TGTGCCAGCAGCTTGGAGGGACTAGCGGGAGATCAGTACAATGAGCAGTTCTTC
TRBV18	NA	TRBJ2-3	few	CASSPPRRGPLRDTDTQYF	TGTGCCAGCTCACCCCCTCGGCGGGGACCGCTTCGAGACACAGATACGCAGTATTTT
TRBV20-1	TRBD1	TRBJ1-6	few	CSASPGTGAYNSPLHF	TGCAGTGCTAGTCCCGGGACAGGGGCGTATAATTCACCCCTCCACTTT
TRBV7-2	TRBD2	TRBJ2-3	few	CASSFTSGGAVGTDTQYF	TGTGCCAGCAGCTTTACTAGCGGGGGGGCCGTTGGCACAGATACGCAGTATTTT
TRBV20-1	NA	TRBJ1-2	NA	CSAGVGPESYGYTF	TGCAGTGCTGGGGTCGGTCCAGAGTCCTATGGCTACACCTTC
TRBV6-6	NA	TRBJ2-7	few	CASRWDPNSYEQYF	TGTGCCAGCAGGTGGGACCCTAACTCCTACGAGCAGTACTTC
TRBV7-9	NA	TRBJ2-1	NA	CASSFLDSGTRRQFF	TGTGCCAGCAGCTTTTTGGACAGTGGGACCCGTAGGCAGTTCTTC
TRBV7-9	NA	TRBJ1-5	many	CASSLESSNQPQHF	TGTGCCAGCAGCTTAGAGTCTAGCAATCAGCCCCAGCATTTT
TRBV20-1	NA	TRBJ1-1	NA	CSARLGTVNTEAFF	TGCAGTGCTAGATTGGGGACTGTGAACACTGAAGCTTTCTTT
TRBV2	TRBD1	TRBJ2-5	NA	CASSTGTGLQEQYF	TGTGCCAGCAGTACCGGGACAGGGCTTCAAGAGCAGTACTTC
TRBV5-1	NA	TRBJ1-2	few	CASSLSGQGLQDGYTF	TGCGCCAGCAGCTTGAGCGGGCAGGGCCTACAGGATGGCTACACCTTC
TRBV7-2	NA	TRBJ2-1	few	CASSLGPAAYNEQFF	TGTGCCAGCAGCTTAGGACCGGCAGCTTACAATGAGCAGTTCTTC
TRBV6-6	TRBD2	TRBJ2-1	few	CASKVDSGGELQFF	TGTGCCAGCAAGGTAGATAGCGGGGGGGAGTTGCAGTTCTTC
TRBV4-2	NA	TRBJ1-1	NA	CASSQEGNSGATEAFF	TGTGCCAGCAGCCAAGAGGGGAACTCAGGAGCGACTGAAGCTTTCTTT
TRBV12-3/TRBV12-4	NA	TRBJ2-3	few	CASSFARGTGYF	NA
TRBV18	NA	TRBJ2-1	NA	CASSPVNNEQFF	TGTGCCAGCTCACCAGTAAACAATGAGCAGTTCTTC
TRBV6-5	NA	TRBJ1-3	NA	CASSYTQGPFSGNTIYF	TGTGCCAGCAGTTACACACAGGGCCCCTTCTCTGGAAACACCATATATTTT
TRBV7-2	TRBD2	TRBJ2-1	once	CASSLERSGRAGEQFF	TGTGCCAGCAGCTTAGAAAGGAGCGGGAGGGCCGGTGAGCAGTTCTTC
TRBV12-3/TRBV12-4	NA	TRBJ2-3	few	CASSPTPPPSLTDTQYF	TGTGCCAGCAGTCCTACACCCCCACCGAGTCTCACAGATACGCAGTATTTT
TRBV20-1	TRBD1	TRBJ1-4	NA	CSARMDRGGLYRDEKLFF	TGCAGTGCTAGAATGGACAGGGGCGGTCTATACCGGGATGAAAAACTGTTTTTT